Described below is a single T cell receptor beta chain sequence and its context. Its antigen is undetermined. This sample was taken from a study of T cell responses to AZD1222 COVID-19 vaccine. TCRdb keeps only in-frame clones here, not all; method: immunoSEQ multiplex PCR. The table lists roughly 120,000 clones, more than 80% of them singletons. Study outcomes and limitations: When two AZD1222 doses had been given, Spike-specific TCR breadth and depth rose.

Germline CDR1 reads MNHEY; CDR2 reads SMNVEV (reference sequence). The ends were cut back, 3 bases at V and 2 bases at J, with 11 bases in the middle. The CDR3 has 14 residues. Here the sequenced sample was peripheral blood, taken 28 days after the second AZD1222 dose. The sequence was obtained from an adult who received the AZD1222 COVID-19 vaccine. The gene calls are TRBV27 and TRBJ2-7; D uncertain. The CDR3: CASSFTPGPYEQYF. DNA of the CDR3: TGTGCCAGCAGTTTTACACCCGGACCCTACGAGCAGTACTTC.